The 32 T cell receptor beta chains listed next were all sequenced from one sample in a study of radiotherapy plus CTLA-4 blockade in lung cancer. Measured with immunoSEQ multiplex PCR; TCRdb has only the in-frame clones, and not every one. This sample has roughly 110,000 clones, with more than 75% found just once. The specimen comprised peripheral blood, sampled from a patient treated with radiotherapy plus ipilimumab. The receptors originated from a human donor with non-small cell lung cancer that progressed on radiotherapy plus ipilimumab. Some clones in this sample may be carry-over from other donors' samples.

The chain carries TRBV5-4 and TRBJ2-3; possible D gene TRBD2, 6 bases. This CDR3 is built from 16 residues. The germline V gene encodes CDR1 SGHNT and CDR2 YYREEE (reference sequence). V was clipped by 3 bases and J by 6 bases, with 20 bases between them. The DNA for the CDR3 is TGTGCCAGCAGCTCTCACAAGACTAGAGGCGGCGATACGCAGTATTTT. It encodes CASSSHKTRGGDTQYF.

In this sample, this clone turned up once. The chain joins TRBV4-3 to TRBJ1-2; D is undetermined. CDR3 size: 18 residues. Trimming left V 1 base short and J 2 bases short, with 20 bases between. The germline CDR1 and CDR2 sequences are LGHNA and YSLEER. CDR3 residues: CASSQALVADLVNYGYTF. The CDR3 nucleotides are TGCGCCAGCAGCCAAGCATTAGTCGCCGATCTAGTCAACTATGGCTACACCTTC.

The V call is TRBV4-2, the J call TRBJ1-1, with 10 positions matching TRBD1. V dropped 3 bases and J dropped 1; count of bases not matched to a gene: 14. This CDR3 region has 19 residues. Germline V gene data show CDR1 as LGHNA and CDR2 as YNFKEQ. CDR3 sequence: CASSHWPGTGEGENTEAFF. For the CDR3, the DNA is TGTGCCAGCAGCCACTGGCCCGGGACAGGGGAGGGTGAGAACACTGAAGCTTTCTTT.

V usage is TRBV7-9 and J usage is TRBJ2-3; a weak D match, TRBD2 (5 bases). V was pared by 4 bases and J by 4 bases, with 15 bases between. The length of the CDR3 is 15 residues. Germline V gene lookup returns CDR1 SEHNR and CDR2 FQNEAQ (reference sequence). The CDR3 loop reads CASSSRLDGADTQYF. Written as DNA, the CDR3 is TGTGCCAGCAGCTCCCGTCTGGACGGGGCAGATACGCAGTATTTT. Looking up the rest from reference TRBV7-9 and TRBJ2-3 gives the full variable domain: DTGVSQNPRHKITKRGQNVTFRCDPISEHNRLYWYRQTLGQGPEFLTYFQNEAQLEKSRLLSDRFSAERPKGSFSTLEIQRTEQGDSAMYLCASSSRLDGADTQYFGPGTRLTVL.

The chain combines TRBV15 with TRBJ1-2, with 11 positions matching TRBD1. This CDR3 has 17 residues. Germline loops: CDR1 LNHNV, CDR2 YYDKDF (reference sequence). Trimming cost V 5 bases and J 3 bases; bases outside gene matches: 11. CDR3 amino acids: CATSSTRGQGAYYGYTF. CDR3 bases: TGTGCCACCAGCTCAACACGAGGACAGGGGGCTTACTATGGCTACACCTTC.

The V call is TRBV5-1, the J call TRBJ2-5; no clear D gene. V dropped 2 bases and J dropped 1 base, with 9 bases sitting between them. Germline values: CDR1 SGHRS, CDR2 YFSETQ. The CDR3 has 14 residues. The CDR3 spells CASSFFSSQETQYF. The CDR3 DNA reads as TGCGCCAGCAGCTTCTTCAGTTCCCAAGAGACCCAGTACTTC.

The chain recombines TRBV7-9 with TRBJ2-1; a weak D match, TRBD1 (5 bases). Trimming took off 6 bases at V and 4 bases at J, with 16 bases between the two ends. CDR1 SEHNR and CDR2 FQNEAQ come from the germline V gene (reference sequence). The CDR3 covers 15 residues. DNA for the CDR3: TGTGCCAGCAGATTATTTACAGGAGAATACAATGAGCAGTTCTTC. This translates into CASRLFTGEYNEQFF.

This chain connects TRBV2 to TRBJ1-2, with a tentative D call TRBD1 (5 bases). Between the trimmed V and J ends, which lost 7 bases and 3 bases, there was a span of 9 bases. The CDR3 extends over 12 amino acids. Germline-derived CDR1 and CDR2 are SNHLY and FYNNEI. The CDR3 sequence is CASTPRDYGYTF. In DNA, the CDR3 is TGTGCCAGCACCCCCAGGGACTATGGCTACACCTTC.

The chain carries TRBV28 and TRBJ1-2; D is perhaps TRBD1 (5 bases). The CDR3 is 15 residues long. Trimming pared 0 bases from V and 1 base from J, leaving 9 bases between. The germline V gene encodes CDR1 MDHEN and CDR2 SYDVKM. DNA for the CDR3: TGTGCCAGCAGTTTATGGGGACGGCTTAACTATGGCTACACCTTC. Its translation is CASSLWGRLNYGYTF.

J is TRBJ2-5 and V is TRBV6-1, with D unresolved. This CDR3 contains 13 residues. V dropped 4 bases and J dropped 2 bases, with 8 bases sitting between them. Germline assignment: CDR1 MNHNS and CDR2 SASEGT. This CDR3 reads CASSAIGQETQYF. DNA of the CDR3: TGTGCCAGCAGTGCGATAGGTCAAGAGACCCAGTACTTC.

The genes are TRBV28 and TRBJ2-3; 11 bases line up with TRBD2. The CDR3 is made up of 15 amino acids. V lost 8 bases and J lost 8; bases outside the gene matches: 12. The germline CDR1 and CDR2 sequences are MDHEN and SYDVKM. The CDR3 DNA follows: TGTGCCAGCTTTGACATAGCGGGGGGGTTTGGTACGCAGTATTTT. Its protein product is CASFDIAGGFGTQYF.

The CDR3 here is CASSLRGVQETQYF. CDR3 DNA: TGTGCCAGCAGCCTCAGGGGGGTTCAAGAGACCCAGTACTTC. J is TRBJ2-5 and V is TRBV7-8, with a weak D call TRBD1 (7 bases). Trimming left V 5 bases short and J 2 bases short, with 12 bases between. This CDR3 has 14 amino acids. CDR1 is SGHVS and CDR2 is FQNEAQ in the germline V gene.

The chain recombines TRBV7-6 with TRBJ2-2; D gene uncertain. Between the trimmed V and J ends, which lost 5 bases and 6 bases, there was a span of 7 bases. This CDR3 has 12 residues. CDR1 SGHVS and CDR2 FNYEAQ come from the germline V gene. In DNA form, the CDR3 reads TGTGCCAGCAGCCATCTATCCGGGGAGCTGTTTTTT. Protein product: CASSHLSGELFF.

This clone occurred once. The chain joins TRBV30 to TRBJ1-5; possible D gene TRBD1, 5 bases. The CDR3 spans 13 residues. Trimming cost V 5 bases and J 4 bases, with 12 bases left between them. Germline lookup yields CDR1 GTSNPN and CDR2 SVGIG (reference sequence). The CDR3 nucleotides read TGTGCCTGGCGTGAGGGGTCTAATCAGCCCCAGCATTTT. This encodes CAWREGSNQPQHF.

This clone was observed a few times. V and J are TRBV5-1 and TRBJ1-1, with 7 positions matching TRBD1. Germline V gene lookup returns CDR1 SGHRS and CDR2 YFSETQ. The CDR3 runs to 14 residues. V lost 7 bases to trimming and J lost 0 bases; unmatched junction nucleotides: 6. The CDR3 protein is CASAPDRLNTEAFF. CDR3 coding DNA: TGCGCCAGCGCCCCGGACAGGTTGAACACTGAAGCTTTCTTT.

V gene TRBV18 combines with J gene TRBJ2-2, with D perhaps TRBD1 (6 bases). Germline V CDR1 and CDR2: KGHSH, LQKENI. The CDR3 runs 16 residues. Trimming took off 1 base at V and 0 bases at J, with 9 bases between the two ends. The CDR3 region is CASSPQQGSNTGELFF. Here the CDR3 DNA reads TGTGCCAGCTCACCACAACAGGGATCGAACACCGGGGAGCTGTTTTTT.

This clone has more than one count but fewer than ten. V gene TRBV19 combines with J gene TRBJ2-7; a possible D gene is TRBD2 (6 bases). V was clipped by 4 bases and J by 4 bases, with 11 bases between them. The CDR3 extends over 13 amino acids. The germline gives CDR1 LNHDA, CDR2 SQIVND (reference sequence). The DNA for the CDR3 is TGTGCCAGTAGTAGGCGGGGTAGGTACGAGCAGTACTTC. Residues: CASSRRGRYEQYF.

This chain connects TRBV6-6 to TRBJ2-2, with 10 bases identical to TRBD2. The germline V gene encodes CDR1 MNHNY and CDR2 SVGAGI (reference sequence). After removal of 2 bases from V and 7 bases from J, the junction contained 4 bases not matched to a gene. The CDR3 is 15 amino acids. The CDR3 coding sequence is TGTGCCAGCAGTTACGTAGCGGGGGGTTTCGGGGAGCTGTTTTTT. Its protein product is CASSYVAGGFGELFF.

V is TRBV4-3 and J is TRBJ1-1, with 8 bases matching TRBD1. Germline-derived CDR1 and CDR2 are LGHNA and YSLEER. This CDR3 has 19 residues. The V and J ends lost 0 bases and 2 bases, in that order; junction bases with no gene match: 14. CDR3 residues: CASSQDPQIPGGFNTEAFF. The CDR3 coding sequence is TGCGCCAGCAGCCAAGATCCCCAAATTCCAGGGGGCTTCAACACTGAAGCTTTCTTT.

The genes are TRBV7-2 and TRBJ1-2; TRBD1 is a possible D gene (6 bases). The germline V gene has CDR1 SGHTA and CDR2 FQGNSA. V was shortened by 5 bases and J by 3 bases, with 13 bases between the two germline ends. The CDR3 runs to 14 residues. In DNA form, the CDR3 reads TGTGCCAGCAGCCCACAGGGTTTAGACTATGGCTACACCTTC. It translates to CASSPQGLDYGYTF.

The V gene is TRBV6-1, the J gene TRBJ2-1; D is undetermined. V lost 4 bases and J lost 4, with 11 bases in between. There are 14 residues in the CDR3. CDR1 is MNHNS, CDR2 SASEGT, per germline. CDR3 loop: CASSGQVAYNEQFF. CDR3 bases: TGTGCCAGCAGTGGGCAGGTTGCTTACAATGAGCAGTTCTTC.

The chain is built from TRBV7-8 and TRBJ2-2; 8 positions agree with TRBD1. The CDR3 is 15 residues long. V dropped 6 bases and J dropped 7; count of bases not matched to a gene: 10. Looked up from germline, CDR1 is SGHVS and CDR2 is FQNEAQ. The CDR3 region is CASRWTGYLGGELFF. For the CDR3, the DNA is TGTGCCAGCAGATGGACAGGGTACCTCGGCGGGGAGCTGTTTTTT.

About this clone itself: Other DNA sequences within the sample encode an identical CDR3. V usage is TRBV5-1 and J usage is TRBJ2-1; D remains unclear. V lost 4 bases and J lost 2, with 7 bases in between. The germline CDR1 and CDR2 sequences are SGHRS and YFSETQ. The CDR3 is 13 amino acids. CDR3 sequence (DNA): TGCGCCAGCAGCCTGGAGACCTACAATGAGCAGTTCTTC. It yields the protein CASSLETYNEQFF.

The rearrangement links TRBV5-4 to TRBJ2-5; 13 bases are a match to TRBD2. The CDR3 has 17 residues. The V and J ends lost 2 bases and 5 bases, in that order; junction bases with no gene match: 9. The germline CDR1 and CDR2 sequences are SGHNT and YYREEE (reference sequence). The DNA of the CDR3 is TGTGCCAGCAGCTTTGTGGGACTAGCGGGGTCCCAGGAGACCCAGTACTTC. Encoded protein: CASSFVGLAGSQETQYF.

V gene TRBV15 combines with J gene TRBJ1-4; the match to TRBD1 covers 10 bases. V lost 5 bases to trimming and J lost 7 bases; unmatched junction nucleotides: 10. The CDR3 has 16 residues. Germline CDR1 is LNHNV and CDR2 is YYDKDF (reference sequence). CDR3 in amino acids: CATSRGQGLSGEKLFF. The CDR3 region has the DNA TGTGCCACCAGCCGGGGACAGGGGCTGAGCGGTGAAAAACTGTTTTTT. Variable domain in full (rest from reference TRBV15 and TRBJ1-4): DAMVIQNPRYQVTQFGKPVTLSCSQTLNHNVMYWYQQKSSQAPKLLFHYYDKDFNNEADTPDNFQSRRPNTSFCFLDIRSPGLGDTAMYLCATSRGQGLSGEKLFFGSGTQLSVL.

This clone was found a few times. The genes are TRBV7-2 and TRBJ2-1, with TRBD1 identical over 10 bases. CDR3 length equals 14 residues. The V and J ends lost 4 bases and 10 bases, in that order; junction bases with no gene match: 7. Germline V gene data show CDR1 as SGHTA and CDR2 as FQGNSA. The CDR3 reads CASSSDRGRGEQFF. Written as DNA, the CDR3 is TGTGCCAGCAGCTCCGACAGGGGGCGGGGGGAGCAGTTCTTC.

This clone was seen more than once but under ten times. The J gene is TRBJ1-1, the V gene TRBV7-9; D gene unclear. In germline, CDR1 is SEHNR, CDR2 FQNEAQ (reference sequence). This CDR3 has 14 residues. V was pared by 5 bases and J by 0 bases, with 10 bases between. CDR3 DNA: TGTGCCAGCAGCCTAGACGAAGTGAACACTGAAGCTTTCTTT. This sequence encodes CASSLDEVNTEAFF.

This chain links TRBV6-5 with TRBJ1-2, with D unclear. The V gene's germline CDR1 is MNHEY and CDR2 SVGAGI. V was cut by 4 bases and J by 4 bases, with 13 bases left in between. This CDR3 contains 14 residues. The chain's CDR3 is CASSFVHSPYGYTF. In DNA form, the CDR3 reads TGTGCCAGCAGTTTCGTACACAGCCCCTATGGCTACACCTTC.

The genes are TRBV7-3 and TRBJ1-1; D not certain. Looked up from germline, CDR1 is SGHTA and CDR2 is FQGTGA. The V and J ends lost 1 base and 11 bases respectively, with 14 bases between them. There are 13 residues in the CDR3. Here the CDR3 DNA reads TGTGCCAGCAGCTTAAATCACGAGGGTAGGGCTTTCTTT. The encoded protein is CASSLNHEGRAFF.

In the case of this clone: Other DNA sequences within the sample encode an identical CDR3. The chain uses TRBV27 and TRBJ1-4; no firm D call. V dropped 3 bases and J dropped 2 bases, with 7 bases sitting between them. CDR1 and CDR2 (germline): MNHEY, SMNVEV (reference sequence). This CDR3 comprises 14 residues. The CDR3 sequence is CASSLRATNEKLFF. Written as DNA, the CDR3 is TGTGCCAGCAGTTTGCGGGCTACTAATGAAAAACTGTTTTTT. Full variable domain (outside the CDR3, taken from reference TRBV27 and TRBJ1-4): EAQVTQNPRYLITVTGKKLTVTCSQNMNHEYMSWYRQDPGLGLRQIYYSMNVEVTDKGDVPEGYKVSRKEKRNFPLILESPSPNQTSLYFCASSLRATNEKLFFGSGTQLSVL.

The genes are TRBV6-6 and TRBJ1-1; D unclear. This CDR3 comprises 14 residues. CDR1 MNHNY and CDR2 SVGAGI come from the germline V gene (reference sequence). V lost 2 bases, J lost 0 bases, and 7 bases lay in between. The CDR3 here is CASSYETVNTEAFF. The CDR3 nucleotides read TGTGCCAGCAGTTACGAGACCGTGAACACTGAAGCTTTCTTT.

The chain joins TRBV30 to TRBJ1-5; perhaps TRBD1 as D (5 bases). The CDR3 sequence is 15 residues long. The germline V gene encodes CDR1 GTSNPN and CDR2 SVGIG (reference sequence). Trimming pared 2 bases from V and 3 bases from J, leaving 14 bases between. The chain's CDR3 is CAWSRQTVTNQPQHF. CDR3 DNA sequence: TGTGCCTGGAGTCGTCAGACAGTTACCAATCAGCCCCAGCATTTT.